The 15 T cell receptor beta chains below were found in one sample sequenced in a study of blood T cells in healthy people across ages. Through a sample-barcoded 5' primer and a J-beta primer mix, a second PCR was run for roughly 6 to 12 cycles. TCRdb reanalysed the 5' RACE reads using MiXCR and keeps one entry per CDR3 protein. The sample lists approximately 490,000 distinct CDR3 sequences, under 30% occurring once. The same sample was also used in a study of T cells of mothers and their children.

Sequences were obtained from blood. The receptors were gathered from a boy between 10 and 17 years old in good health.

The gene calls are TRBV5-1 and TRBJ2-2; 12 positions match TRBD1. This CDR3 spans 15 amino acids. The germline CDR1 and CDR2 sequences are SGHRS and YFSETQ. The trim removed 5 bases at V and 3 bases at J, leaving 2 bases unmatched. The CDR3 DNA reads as TGCGCCAGCAGAGGGACAGGGGGCTACACCGGGGAGCTGTTTTTT. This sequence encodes CASRGTGGYTGELFF.

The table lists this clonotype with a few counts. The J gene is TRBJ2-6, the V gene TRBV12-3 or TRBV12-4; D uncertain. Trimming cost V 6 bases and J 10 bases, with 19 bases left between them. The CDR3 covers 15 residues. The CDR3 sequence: CASSRMGGLINVLTF. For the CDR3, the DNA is TGTGCCAGCAGCCGGATGGGCGGCCTGATTAACGTCCTGACTTTC.

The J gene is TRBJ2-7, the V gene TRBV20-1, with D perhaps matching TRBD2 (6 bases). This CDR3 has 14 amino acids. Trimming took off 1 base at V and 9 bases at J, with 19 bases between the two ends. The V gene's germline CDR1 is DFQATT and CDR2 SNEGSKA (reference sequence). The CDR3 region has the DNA TGCAGTGCTAGAGCACCGGGACTCTCGTGGGGGCAGTACTTC. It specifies CSARAPGLSWGQYF.

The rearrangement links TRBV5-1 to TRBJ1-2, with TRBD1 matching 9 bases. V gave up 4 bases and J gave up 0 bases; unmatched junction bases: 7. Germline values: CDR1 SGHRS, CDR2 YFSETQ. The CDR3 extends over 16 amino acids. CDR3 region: CASSRDRVEANYGYTF. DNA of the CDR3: TGCGCCAGCAGCCGGGACAGGGTGGAAGCTAACTATGGCTACACCTTC. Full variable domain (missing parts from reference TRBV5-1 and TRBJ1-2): KAGVTQTPRYLIKTRGQQVTLSCSPISGHRSVSWYQQTPGQGLQFLFEYFSETQRNKGNFPGRFSGRQFSNSRSEMNVSTLELGDSALYLCASSRDRVEANYGYTFGSGTRLTVV.

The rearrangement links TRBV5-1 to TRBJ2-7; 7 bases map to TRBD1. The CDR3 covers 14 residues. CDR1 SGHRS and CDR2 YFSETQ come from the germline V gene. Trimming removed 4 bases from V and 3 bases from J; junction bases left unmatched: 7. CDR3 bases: TGCGCCAGCAGCCCGGGACAGACCCTCTACGAGCAGTACTTC. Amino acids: CASSPGQTLYEQYF.

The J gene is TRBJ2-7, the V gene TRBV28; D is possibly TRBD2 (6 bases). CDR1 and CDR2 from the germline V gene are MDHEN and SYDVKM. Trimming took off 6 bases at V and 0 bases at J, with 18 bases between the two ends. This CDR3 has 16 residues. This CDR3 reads CASRPTAGLLSYEQYF. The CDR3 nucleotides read TGTGCCAGCAGACCCACCGCGGGACTCCTCTCCTACGAGCAGTACTTC.

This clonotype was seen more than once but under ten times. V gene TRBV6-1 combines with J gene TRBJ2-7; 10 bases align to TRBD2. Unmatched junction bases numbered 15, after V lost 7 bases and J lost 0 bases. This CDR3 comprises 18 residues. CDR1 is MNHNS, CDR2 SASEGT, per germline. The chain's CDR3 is CASTTGGTSVSTSYEQYF. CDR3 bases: TGTGCCAGCACCACGGGTGGGACTAGCGTCTCGACCTCCTACGAGCAGTACTTC.

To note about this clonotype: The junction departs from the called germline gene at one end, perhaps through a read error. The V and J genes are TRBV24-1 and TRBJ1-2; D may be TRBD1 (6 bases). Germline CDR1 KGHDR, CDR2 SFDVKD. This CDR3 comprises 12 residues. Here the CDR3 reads CATSTGYYGYTF. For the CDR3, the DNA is TGCGCCACCTCCACAGGGTACTATGGCTACACCTTC.

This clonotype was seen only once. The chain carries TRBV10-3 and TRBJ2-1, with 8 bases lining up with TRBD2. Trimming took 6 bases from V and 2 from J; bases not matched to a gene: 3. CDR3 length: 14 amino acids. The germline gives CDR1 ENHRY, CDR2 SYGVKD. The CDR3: CAISGLAAYNEQFF. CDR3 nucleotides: TGTGCCATCAGCGGACTAGCCGCCTACAATGAGCAGTTCTTC.

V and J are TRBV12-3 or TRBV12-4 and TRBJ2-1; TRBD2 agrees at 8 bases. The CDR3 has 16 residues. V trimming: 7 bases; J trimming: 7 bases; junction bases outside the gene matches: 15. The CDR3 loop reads CASTLTSVQWGNEQFF. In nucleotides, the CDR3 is TGTGCCAGCACACTGACTAGCGTCCAATGGGGGAATGAGCAGTTCTTC.

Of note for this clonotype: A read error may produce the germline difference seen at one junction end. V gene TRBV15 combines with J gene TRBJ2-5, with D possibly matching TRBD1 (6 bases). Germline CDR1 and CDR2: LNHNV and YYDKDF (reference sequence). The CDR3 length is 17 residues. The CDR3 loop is CATSRDSPLLGGEIQYF. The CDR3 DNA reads TGTGCCACCAGCAGAGATTCCCCCCTGCTAGGGGGAGAGATCCAGTACTTC.

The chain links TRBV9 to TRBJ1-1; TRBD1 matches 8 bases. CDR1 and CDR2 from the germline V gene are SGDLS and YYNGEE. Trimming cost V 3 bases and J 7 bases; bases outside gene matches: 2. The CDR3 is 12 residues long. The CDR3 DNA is TGTGCCAGCAGCGCAGACAGGGGTGAAGCTTTCTTT. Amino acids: CASSADRGEAFF.

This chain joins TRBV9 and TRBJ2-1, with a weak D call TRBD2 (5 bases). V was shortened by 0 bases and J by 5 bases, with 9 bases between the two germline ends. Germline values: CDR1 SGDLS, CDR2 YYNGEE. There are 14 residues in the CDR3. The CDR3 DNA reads TGTGCCAGCAGCGTAGAACTAGTGGACAATGAGCAGTTCTTC. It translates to CASSVELVDNEQFF.

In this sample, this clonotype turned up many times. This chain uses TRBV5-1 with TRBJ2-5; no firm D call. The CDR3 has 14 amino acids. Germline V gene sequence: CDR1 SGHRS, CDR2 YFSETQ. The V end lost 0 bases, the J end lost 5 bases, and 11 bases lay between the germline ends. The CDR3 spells CASSLAVGVETQYF. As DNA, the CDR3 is TGCGCCAGCAGCTTGGCCGTCGGCGTGGAGACCCAGTACTTC. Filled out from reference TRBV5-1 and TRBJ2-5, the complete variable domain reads KAGVTQTPRYLIKTRGQQVTLSCSPISGHRSVSWYQQTPGQGLQFLFEYFSETQRNKGNFPGRFSGRQFSNSRSEMNVSTLELGDSALYLCASSLAVGVETQYFGPGTRLLVL.

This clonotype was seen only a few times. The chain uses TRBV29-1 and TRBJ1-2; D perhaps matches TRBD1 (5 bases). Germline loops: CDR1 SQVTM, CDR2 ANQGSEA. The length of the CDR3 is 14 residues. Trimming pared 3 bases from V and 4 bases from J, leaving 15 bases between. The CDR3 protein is CSVEDFGGFYGYTF. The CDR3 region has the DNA TGCAGCGTTGAGGACTTCGGGGGGTTCTATGGCTACACCTTC.